These T cell receptor beta chains were read from a single sample in a study of T cell clones after liver transplantation. The protocol was immunoSEQ multiplex PCR, while the TCRdb copy is restricted to in-frame clones and leaves out a portion. There are approximately 70,000 clones in the sample; 84% occur only once, and around 2.2% lies in the top ten. This material consisted of CD4+ T cells from blood, taken less than 50 months after liver transplant. The receptors come from a human patient who received a liver transplant. Certain T cells may be donor cells from the graft. CDR3s include the opening cysteine and the closing phenylalanine or tryptophan. The D gene is left open where the match is weak. The size field is filled for only some rows; it gives once, few, many or a size class.

J	size	D	V	CDR3	DNA
TRBJ2-1	.	.	TRBV20-1	CSAPGAFEQFF	TGCAGTGCTCCGGGGGCGTTTGAGCAGTTCTTC
TRBJ2-2	.	TRBD1	TRBV18	CASSQGQLNTGELFF	TGTGCCAGCTCACAGGGACAGTTGAACACCGGGGAGCTGTTTTTT
TRBJ2-5	.	TRBD2	TRBV4-2	CASSQGRGAQETQYF	TGTGCCAGCAGCCAAGGGCGGGGGGCGCAAGAGACCCAGTACTTC
TRBJ2-1	.	.	TRBV12-5	CASGNNEQFF	TGTGCTAGTGGTAACAATGAGCAGTTCTTC
TRBJ1-5	few	TRBD1	TRBV6-5	CASRERTGRNQPQHF	TGTGCCAGCAGGGAAAGGACAGGGCGAAATCAGCCCCAGCATTTT
TRBJ1-2	many	.	TRBV18	CASSPTNPKIYGYTF	TGTGCCAGCTCACCGACGAATCCGAAAATCTATGGCTACACCTTC
TRBJ2-5	once	.	TRBV7-9	CASSSDRWLPYQETQYF	TGTGCCAGCAGCTCCGATCGATGGCTACCGTACCAAGAGACCCAGTACTTC
TRBJ1-1	.	.	TRBV9	CASRKEGANTEAFF	TGTGCCAGCCGCAAGGAAGGGGCGAACACTGAAGCTTTCTTT
TRBJ1-6	.	.	TRBV19	CASSIARDQNSPLHF	TGTGCCAGTAGTATTGCCCGGGACCAAAATTCACCCCTCCACTTT
TRBJ1-1	.	.	TRBV14	CASSQVLVEYTEAFF	TGTGCCAGCAGCCAAGTACTGGTAGAATACACTGAAGCTTTCTTT
TRBJ1-2	few	.	TRBV6-6	CASSYAPWESDGYTF	TGTGCCAGCAGTTACGCCCCTTGGGAGTCGGATGGCTACACCTTC
TRBJ1-1	.	.	TRBV10-3	CAISDFGRGNTEAFF	TGTGCCATCAGTGATTTCGGCAGGGGTAACACTGAAGCTTTCTTT
TRBJ2-5	.	TRBD2	TRBV10-3	CAISDESGGPLPQETQYF	TGTGCCATCAGTGATGAGTCGGGGGGGCCTTTACCCCAAGAGACCCAGTACTTC
TRBJ2-2	.	.	TRBV7-7	CASSPVGNTGELFF	TGTGCTAGCAGCCCAGTTGGGAACACCGGGGAGCTGTTTTTT
TRBJ1-1	.	TRBD1	TRBV29-1	CSVSTGGNTEAFF	TGCAGCGTTTCGACAGGGGGGAACACTGAAGCTTTCTTT
TRBJ1-2	.	.	TRBV6-5	CASSPGQKVRYTF	TGTGCCAGCAGCCCCGGACAGAAGGTGCGCTACACCTTC
TRBJ2-3	.	TRBD2	TRBV7-2	CASSPSGSGRSADTQYF	TGTGCCAGCAGCCCCTCCGGGAGCGGGAGGTCGGCAGATACGCAGTATTTT
TRBJ1-1	.	.	TRBV6-5	CASSYRGGTEAFF	TGTGCCAGCAGTTACCGGGGAGGTACTGAAGCTTTCTTT
TRBJ1-2	.	.	TRBV18	CASSPVESYGYTF	TGTGCCAGCTCACCAGTGGAAAGCTATGGCTACACCTTC
TRBJ2-2	.	.	TRBV7-9	CASSKKVNTGELFF	TGTGCCAGCTCGAAGAAAGTAAACACCGGGGAGCTGTTTTTT
TRBJ1-1	.	.	TRBV5-1	CASSLAVDTEAFF	TGCGCCAGCAGCTTGGCGGTGGACACTGAAGCTTTCTTT
TRBJ2-3	.	.	TRBV9	CASSPRGTLLTDTQYF	TGTGCCAGCAGCCCTCGAGGGACTCTCTTAACAGATACGCAGTATTTT
TRBJ2-7	.	TRBD1	TRBV5-1	CASSLGGGDGHEQYF	TGCGCCAGCAGCTTGGGAGGGGGCGACGGCCACGAGCAGTACTTC
TRBJ2-5	.	.	TRBV19	CASSPFGRGQETQYF	TGTGCCAGTTCCCCCTTCGGCAGGGGCCAAGAGACCCAGTACTTC
TRBJ1-2	.	.	TRBV19	CASSIEGQTGYYGYTF	TGTGCCAGTAGTATAGAAGGCCAGACAGGATATTATGGCTACACCTTC
TRBJ2-5	.	.	TRBV7-3	CASSVSGTLGRETQYF	TGTGCCAGCAGCGTCTCCGGGACACTCGGGAGAGAGACCCAGTACTTC
TRBJ1-2	once	.	TRBV6-1	CASSEAVGGYTF	TGTGCCAGCAGTGAAGCGGTGGGCGGCTACACCTTC
TRBJ2-3	few	TRBD2	TRBV28	CASIRAGVRTDTQYF	TGTGCCAGCATCCGCGCGGGGGTACGGACAGATACGCAGTATTTT
TRBJ2-5	.	TRBD1	TRBV12-5	CASGSGQDQETQYF	TGTGCTAGTGGTTCCGGACAGGACCAAGAGACCCAGTACTTC
TRBJ2-2	.	.	TRBV27	CASRRTNQPNTGELFF	TGTGCCAGCCGGAGGACGAATCAACCGAACACCGGGGAGCTGTTTTTT
TRBJ1-5	.	.	TRBV6-6	CASSYSHRGLQPQHF	TGTGCCAGCAGTTACTCCCACCGGGGTCTTCAGCCCCAGCATTTT
TRBJ2-6	.	.	TRBV9	CASSGQHGANVLTF	TGTGCCAGCAGCGGACAACATGGGGCCAACGTCCTGACTTTC
TRBJ1-1	.	.	TRBV10-1	CASSAPGAGAEAFF	TGCGCCAGCAGTGCTCCCGGCGCGGGCGCTGAAGCTTTCTTT
TRBJ1-1	.	.	TRBV30	CAWSGGAREAFF	TGTGCCTGGAGTGGGGGGGCTCGGGAAGCTTTCTTT
TRBJ2-5	.	TRBD1	TRBV19	CASALTGVWQETQYF	TGTGCCAGCGCTTTGACAGGGGTGTGGCAAGAGACCCAGTACTTC
TRBJ1-2	.	TRBD1	TRBV19	CASSPSGTGNYGYTF	TGTGCCAGTAGTCCGTCGGGGACAGGGAACTATGGCTACACCTTC
TRBJ2-1	.	.	TRBV7-3	CASSLGPEQFF	TGTGCCAGCAGCTTAGGACCTGAGCAGTTCTTC
TRBJ2-2	.	.	TRBV5-1	CASSGLRGDTGELFF	TGCGCCAGCAGTGGGCTTAGGGGAGACACCGGGGAGCTGTTTTTT
TRBJ1-1	.	.	TRBV28	CASSFEGGYTEAFF	TGTGCCAGCAGTTTCGAGGGAGGGTACACTGAAGCTTTCTTT
TRBJ2-3	.	.	TRBV21-1	CASSKVLAGGTDTQYF	TGTGCCAGCAGCAAAGTGCTAGCGGGGGGCACAGATACGCAGTATTTT
TRBJ2-2	.	.	TRBV18	CASSPVQQLTGELFF	TGTGCCAGCTCACCAGTACAACAGCTCACCGGGGAGCTGTTTTTT
TRBJ1-6	once	TRBD1	TRBV7-3	CASSHTGVGSPLHF	TGTGCCAGCAGCCATACAGGGGTTGGTTCACCCCTCCACTTT
TRBJ1-1	.	.	TRBV14	CASSRGSMYTEAFF	TGTGCCAGCAGCCGAGGAAGTATGTACACTGAAGCTTTCTTT
TRBJ1-1	many	TRBD1	TRBV2	CASSRDSRRTEAFF	TGTGCCAGCAGCCGGGACAGCAGGCGCACTGAAGCTTTCTTT
TRBJ1-3	.	TRBD1	TRBV6-5	CASSSATGTGNTIYF	TGTGCCAGCAGTTCCGCGACAGGGACTGGAAACACCATATATTTT
TRBJ1-6	.	.	TRBV11-2	CASSSQGYSPLHF	TGTGCCAGCAGCTCACAGGGTTATTCACCCCTCCACTTT
TRBJ1-2	.	.	TRBV19	CASRGGREDGYTF	TGTGCCAGTAGGGGGGGAAGGGAAGATGGCTACACCTTC
TRBJ1-2	few	.	TRBV7-2	CASSAQQGSIYGYTF	TGTGCCAGCAGCGCACAACAGGGAAGCATCTATGGCTACACCTTC